This TCR beta chain was captured in a study of CD8 T cells in ankylosing spondylitis. One entry per CDR3 protein, called by TCRdb with MiXCR from the 5' RACE reads. The table shows around 430,000 distinct CDR3 sequences, with roughly 18% occurring only once. Study conclusions and caveats: A motif of eight highly homologous TCR beta variants was seen as apparently characteristic of ankylosing spondylitis blood.

This clonotype was observed a few times. What it recognizes is unknown. Sequences were obtained from blood, either unsorted or a sorted T cell fraction (not recorded which). The TCR originated in a male donor with ankylosing spondylitis.

The CDR3 DNA reads TGCAGTGCCCCCGGACAGGGTTACACAGATACGCAGTATTTT. Its protein product is CSAPGQGYTDTQYF. The chain employs TRBV20-1 and TRBJ2-3, with 8 nucleotides matching TRBD1. This CDR3 spans 14 amino acids. Germline assignment: CDR1 DFQATT and CDR2 SNEGSKA (reference sequence). V shed 6 bases and J 2 bases; nucleotides not matched to a gene: 7.